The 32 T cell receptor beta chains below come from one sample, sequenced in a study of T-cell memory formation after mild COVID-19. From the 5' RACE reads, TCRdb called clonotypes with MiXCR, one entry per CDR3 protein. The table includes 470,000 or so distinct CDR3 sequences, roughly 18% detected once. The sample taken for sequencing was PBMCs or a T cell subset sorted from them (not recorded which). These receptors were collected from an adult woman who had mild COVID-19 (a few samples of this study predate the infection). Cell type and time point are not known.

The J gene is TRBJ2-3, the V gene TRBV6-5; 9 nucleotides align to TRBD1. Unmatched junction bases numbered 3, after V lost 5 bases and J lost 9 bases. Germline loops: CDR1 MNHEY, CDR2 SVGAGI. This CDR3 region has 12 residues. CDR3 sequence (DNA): TGTGCCAGCAGTGGCGGACAGGGGACGCAGTATTTT. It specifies CASSGGQGTQYF.

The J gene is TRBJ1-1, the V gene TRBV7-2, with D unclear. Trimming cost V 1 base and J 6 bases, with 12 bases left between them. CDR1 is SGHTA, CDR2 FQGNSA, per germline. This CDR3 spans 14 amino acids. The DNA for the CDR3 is TGTGCCAGCAGCTTAGAGTTTGGGTTCGCTGAAGCTTTCTTT. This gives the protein CASSLEFGFAEAFF. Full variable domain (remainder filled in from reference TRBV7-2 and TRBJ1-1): GAGVSQSPSNKVTEKGKDVELRCDPISGHTALYWYRQSLGQGLEFLIYFQGNSAPDKSGLPSDRFSAERTGGSVSTLTIQRTQQEDSAVYLCASSLEFGFAEAFFGQGTRLTVV.

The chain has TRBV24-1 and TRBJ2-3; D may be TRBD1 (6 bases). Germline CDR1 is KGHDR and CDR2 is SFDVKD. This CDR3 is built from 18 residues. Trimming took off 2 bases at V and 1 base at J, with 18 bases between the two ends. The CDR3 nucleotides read TGTGCCACCAGTGATTACCAAGGGGGACGGAGCCGCACAGATACGCAGTATTTT. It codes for CATSDYQGGRSRTDTQYF.

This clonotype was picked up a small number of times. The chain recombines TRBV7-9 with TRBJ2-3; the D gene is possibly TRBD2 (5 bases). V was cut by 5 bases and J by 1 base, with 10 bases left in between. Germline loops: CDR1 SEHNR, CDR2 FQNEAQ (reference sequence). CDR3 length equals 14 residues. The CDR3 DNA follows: TGTGCCAGCAGCCCCGCCGGGGGCACAGATACGCAGTATTTT. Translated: CASSPAGGTDTQYF. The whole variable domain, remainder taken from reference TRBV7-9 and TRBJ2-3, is DTGVSQNPRHKITKRGQNVTFRCDPISEHNRLYWYRQTLGQGPEFLTYFQNEAQLEKSRLLSDRFSAERPKGSFSTLEIQRTEQGDSAMYLCASSPAGGTDTQYFGPGTRLTVL.

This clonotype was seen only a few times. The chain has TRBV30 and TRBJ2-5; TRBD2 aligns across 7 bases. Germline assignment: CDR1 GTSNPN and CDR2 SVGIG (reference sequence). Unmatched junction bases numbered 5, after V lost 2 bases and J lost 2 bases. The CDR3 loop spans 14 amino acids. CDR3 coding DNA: TGTGCCTGGAGTCCCAGCGGGGTTCAAGAGACCCAGTACTTC. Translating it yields CAWSPSGVQETQYF.

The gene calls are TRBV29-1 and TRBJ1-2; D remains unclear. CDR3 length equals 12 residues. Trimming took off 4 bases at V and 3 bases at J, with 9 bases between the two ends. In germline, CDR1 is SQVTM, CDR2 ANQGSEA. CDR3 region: CSVGTDHYGYTF. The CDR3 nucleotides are TGCAGCGTTGGGACGGACCACTATGGCTACACCTTC.

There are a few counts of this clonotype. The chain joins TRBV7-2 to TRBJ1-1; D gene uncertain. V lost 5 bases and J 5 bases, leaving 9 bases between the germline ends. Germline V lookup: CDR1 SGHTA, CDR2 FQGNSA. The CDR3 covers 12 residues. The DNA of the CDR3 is TGTGCCAGCAGCCCCCCCCGGACTGAAGCTTTCTTT. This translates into CASSPPRTEAFF.

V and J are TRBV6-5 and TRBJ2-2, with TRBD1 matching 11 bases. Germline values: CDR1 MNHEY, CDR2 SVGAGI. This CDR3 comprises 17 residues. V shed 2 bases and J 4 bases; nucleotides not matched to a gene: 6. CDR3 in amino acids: CASSYPRTGGGTGELFF. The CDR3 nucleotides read TGTGCCAGCAGTTACCCTCGGACAGGGGGCGGCACCGGGGAGCTGTTTTTT.

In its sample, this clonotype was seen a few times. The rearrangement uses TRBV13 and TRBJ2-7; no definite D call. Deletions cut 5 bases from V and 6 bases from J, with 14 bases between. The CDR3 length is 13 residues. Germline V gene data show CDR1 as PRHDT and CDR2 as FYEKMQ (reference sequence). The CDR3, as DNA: TGTGCCAGCAGCGCCTCATCGGGCGGCGAGCAGTACTTC. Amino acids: CASSASSGGEQYF.

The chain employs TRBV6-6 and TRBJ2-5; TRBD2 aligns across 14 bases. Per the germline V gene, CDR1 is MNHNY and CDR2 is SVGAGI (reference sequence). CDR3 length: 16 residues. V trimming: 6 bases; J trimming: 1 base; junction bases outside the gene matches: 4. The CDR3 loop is CASSRGTSGGQETQYF. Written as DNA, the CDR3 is TGTGCCAGCAGCCGCGGGACTAGCGGGGGCCAAGAGACCCAGTACTTC.

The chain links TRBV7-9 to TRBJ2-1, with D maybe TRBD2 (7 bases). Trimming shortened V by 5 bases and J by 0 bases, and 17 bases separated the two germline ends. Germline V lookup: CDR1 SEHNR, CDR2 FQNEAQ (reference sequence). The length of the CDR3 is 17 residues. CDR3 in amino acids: CASSHDGAGASYNEQFF. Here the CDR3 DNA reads TGTGCCAGCAGCCATGACGGGGCGGGGGCCTCCTACAATGAGCAGTTCTTC.

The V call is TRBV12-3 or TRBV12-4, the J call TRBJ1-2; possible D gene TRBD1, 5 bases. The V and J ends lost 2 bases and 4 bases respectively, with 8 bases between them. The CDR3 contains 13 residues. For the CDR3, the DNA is TGTGCCAGCAGTTTAAAAGGGGCCTATGGCTACACCTTC. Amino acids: CASSLKGAYGYTF.

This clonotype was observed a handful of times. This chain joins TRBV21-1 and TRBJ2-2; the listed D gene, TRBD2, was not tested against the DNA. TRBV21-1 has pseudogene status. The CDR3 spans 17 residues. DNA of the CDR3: TGTGCCACCCGTATGGGACTAGCGGGAGTGTGCACCGGGGAGCTGTTTTTT. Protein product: CATRMGLAGVCTGELFF.

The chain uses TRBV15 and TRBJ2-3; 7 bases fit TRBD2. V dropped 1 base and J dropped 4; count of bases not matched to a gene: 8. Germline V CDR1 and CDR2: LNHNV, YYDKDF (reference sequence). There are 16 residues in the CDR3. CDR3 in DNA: TGTGCCACCAGCAGAGCGTCGGCGGGAGTGCCAGATACGCAGTATTTT. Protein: CATSRASAGVPDTQYF.

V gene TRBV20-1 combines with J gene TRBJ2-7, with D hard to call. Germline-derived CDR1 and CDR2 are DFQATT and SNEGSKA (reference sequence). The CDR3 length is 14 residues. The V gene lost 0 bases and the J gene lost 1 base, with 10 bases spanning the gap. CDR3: CSARDPTRSYEQYF. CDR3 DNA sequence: TGCAGTGCTAGAGATCCCACGCGGTCCTACGAGCAGTACTTC.

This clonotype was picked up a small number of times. The CDR3 protein is CASSLGDFYTDTQYF. CDR3 coding DNA: TGTGCCAGCAGCTTAGGGGACTTCTACACAGATACGCAGTATTTT. The gene calls are TRBV7-6 and TRBJ2-3; D may be TRBD2 (6 bases). The germline CDR1 and CDR2 sequences are SGHVS and FNYEAQ. V was trimmed by 1 base and J by 2 bases, leaving 10 bases between them. This CDR3 is built from 15 residues.

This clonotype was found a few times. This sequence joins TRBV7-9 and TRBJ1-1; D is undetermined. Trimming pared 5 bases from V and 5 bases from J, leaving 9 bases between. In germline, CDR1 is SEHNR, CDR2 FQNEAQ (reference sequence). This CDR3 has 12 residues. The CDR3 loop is CASSRIGTEAFF. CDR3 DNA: TGTGCCAGCAGCCGTATTGGAACTGAAGCTTTCTTT. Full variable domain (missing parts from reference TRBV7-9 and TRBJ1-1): DTGVSQNPRHKITKRGQNVTFRCDPISEHNRLYWYRQTLGQGPEFLTYFQNEAQLEKSRLLSDRFSAERPKGSFSTLEIQRTEQGDSAMYLCASSRIGTEAFFGQGTRLTVV.

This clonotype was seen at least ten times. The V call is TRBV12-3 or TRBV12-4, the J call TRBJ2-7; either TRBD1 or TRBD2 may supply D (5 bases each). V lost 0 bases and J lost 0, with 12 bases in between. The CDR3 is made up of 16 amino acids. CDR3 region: CASSLARPGGSYEQYF. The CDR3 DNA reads TGTGCCAGCAGTTTAGCACGACCTGGGGGCTCCTACGAGCAGTACTTC.

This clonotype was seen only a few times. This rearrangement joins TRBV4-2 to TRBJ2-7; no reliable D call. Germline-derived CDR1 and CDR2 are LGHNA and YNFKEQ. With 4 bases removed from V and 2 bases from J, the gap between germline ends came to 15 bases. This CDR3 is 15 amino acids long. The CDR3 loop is CASSRDRTATYEQYF. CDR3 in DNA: TGTGCCAGCAGCCGAGATCGGACGGCAACCTACGAGCAGTACTTC.

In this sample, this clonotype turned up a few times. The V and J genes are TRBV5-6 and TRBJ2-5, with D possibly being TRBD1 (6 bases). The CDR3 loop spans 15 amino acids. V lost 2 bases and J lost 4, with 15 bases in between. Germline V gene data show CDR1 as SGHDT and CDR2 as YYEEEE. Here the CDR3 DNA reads TGTGCCAGCAGCTTTTTCACGGGCAGGGGAGAGACCCAGTACTTC. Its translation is CASSFFTGRGETQYF.

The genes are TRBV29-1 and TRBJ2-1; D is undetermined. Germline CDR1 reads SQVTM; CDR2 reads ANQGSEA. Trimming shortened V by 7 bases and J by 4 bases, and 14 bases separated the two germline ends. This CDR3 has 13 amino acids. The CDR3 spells CSAETPGYNEQFF. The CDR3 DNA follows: TGCAGCGCCGAGACGCCGGGTTACAATGAGCAGTTCTTC.

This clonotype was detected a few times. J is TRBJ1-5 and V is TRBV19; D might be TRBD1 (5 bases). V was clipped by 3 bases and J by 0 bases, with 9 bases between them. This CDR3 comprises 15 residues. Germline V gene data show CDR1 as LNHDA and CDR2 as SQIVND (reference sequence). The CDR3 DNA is TGTGCCAGTAGTATGGTAGGGGATAGCAATCAGCCCCAGCATTTT. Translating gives CASSMVGDSNQPQHF.

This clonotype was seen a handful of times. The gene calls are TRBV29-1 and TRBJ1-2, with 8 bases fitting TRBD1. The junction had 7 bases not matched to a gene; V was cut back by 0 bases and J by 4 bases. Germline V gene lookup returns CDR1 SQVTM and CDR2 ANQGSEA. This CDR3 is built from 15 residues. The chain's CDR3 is CSVEDFDRGGYGYTF. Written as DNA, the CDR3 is TGCAGCGTTGAAGATTTCGACAGGGGAGGCTATGGCTACACCTTC.

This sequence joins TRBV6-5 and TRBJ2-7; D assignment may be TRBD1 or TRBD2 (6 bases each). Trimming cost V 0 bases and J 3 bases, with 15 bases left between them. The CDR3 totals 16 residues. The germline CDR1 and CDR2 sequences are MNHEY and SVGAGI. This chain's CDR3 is CASSYSKLRGDYEQYF. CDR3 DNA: TGTGCCAGCAGTTACTCGAAATTAAGGGGGGACTACGAGCAGTACTTC.

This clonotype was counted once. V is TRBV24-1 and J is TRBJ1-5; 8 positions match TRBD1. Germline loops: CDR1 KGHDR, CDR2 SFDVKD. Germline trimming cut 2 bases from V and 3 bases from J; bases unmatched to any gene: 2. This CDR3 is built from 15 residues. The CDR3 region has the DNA TGTGCCACCAGTGATTCGGGACAGGCCAATCAGCCCCAGCATTTT. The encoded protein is CATSDSGQANQPQHF.

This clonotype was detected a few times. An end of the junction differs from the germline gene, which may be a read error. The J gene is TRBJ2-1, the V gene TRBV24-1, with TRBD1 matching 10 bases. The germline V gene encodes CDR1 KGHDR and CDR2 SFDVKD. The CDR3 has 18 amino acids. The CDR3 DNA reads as TGTGCCTCCTCTCCCGGGACAGGGGTCCGTGTTTCCTCCAATGAGCAGTTCTTC. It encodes CASSPGTGVRVSSNEQFF.

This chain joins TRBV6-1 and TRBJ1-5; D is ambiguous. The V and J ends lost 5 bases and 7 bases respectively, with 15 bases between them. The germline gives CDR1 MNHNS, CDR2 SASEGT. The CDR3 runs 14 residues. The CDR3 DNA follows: TGTGCCAGCAGTCTTCGGCAGCGCTTCCAGCCCCAGCATTTT. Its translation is CASSLRQRFQPQHF.

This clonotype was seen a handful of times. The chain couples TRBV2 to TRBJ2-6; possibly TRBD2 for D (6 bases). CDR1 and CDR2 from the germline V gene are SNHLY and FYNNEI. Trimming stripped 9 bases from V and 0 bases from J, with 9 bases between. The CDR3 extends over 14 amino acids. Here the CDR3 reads CARGDFSGANVLTF. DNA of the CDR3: TGTGCCAGGGGGGACTTCTCTGGGGCCAACGTCCTGACTTTC.

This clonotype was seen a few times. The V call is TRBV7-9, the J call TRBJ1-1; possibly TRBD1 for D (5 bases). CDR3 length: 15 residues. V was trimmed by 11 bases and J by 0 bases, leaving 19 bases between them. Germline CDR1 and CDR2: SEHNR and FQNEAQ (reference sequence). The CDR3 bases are TGTGCCGTTTCGGGTAGGGGTCCTCTGAACACTGAAGCTTTCTTT. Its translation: CAVSGRGPLNTEAFF.

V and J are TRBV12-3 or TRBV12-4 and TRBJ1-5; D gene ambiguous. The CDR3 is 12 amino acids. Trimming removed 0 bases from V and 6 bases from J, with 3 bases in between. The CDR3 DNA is TGTGCCAGCAGTTTAGCGTCTCAGCCCCAGCATTTT. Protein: CASSLASQPQHF.

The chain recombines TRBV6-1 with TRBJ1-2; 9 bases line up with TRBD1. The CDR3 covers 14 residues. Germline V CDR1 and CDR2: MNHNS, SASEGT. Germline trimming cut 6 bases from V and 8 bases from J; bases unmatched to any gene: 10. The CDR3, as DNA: TGTGCCAGCAGGGAAAACAGGGGGCTTAGAGGCTACACCTTC. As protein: CASRENRGLRGYTF.

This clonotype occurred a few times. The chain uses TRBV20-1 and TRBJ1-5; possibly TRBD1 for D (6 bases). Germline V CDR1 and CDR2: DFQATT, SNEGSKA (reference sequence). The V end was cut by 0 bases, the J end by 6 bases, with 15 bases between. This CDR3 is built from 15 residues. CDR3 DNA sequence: TGCAGTGCTAGAGATCAACAGGGCCAAGGTCAGCCCCAGCATTTT. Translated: CSARDQQGQGQPQHF.